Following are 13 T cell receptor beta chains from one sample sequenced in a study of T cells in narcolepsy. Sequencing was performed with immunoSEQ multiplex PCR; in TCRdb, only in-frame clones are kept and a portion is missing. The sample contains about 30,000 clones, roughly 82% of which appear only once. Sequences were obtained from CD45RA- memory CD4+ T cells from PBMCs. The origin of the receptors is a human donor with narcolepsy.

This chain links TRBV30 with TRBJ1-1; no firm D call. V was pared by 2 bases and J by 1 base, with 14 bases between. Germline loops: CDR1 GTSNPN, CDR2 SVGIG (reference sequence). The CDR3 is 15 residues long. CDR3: CAWSRLGYANTEAFF. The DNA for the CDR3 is TGTGCCTGGAGTCGACTTGGCTACGCGAACACTGAAGCTTTCTTT.

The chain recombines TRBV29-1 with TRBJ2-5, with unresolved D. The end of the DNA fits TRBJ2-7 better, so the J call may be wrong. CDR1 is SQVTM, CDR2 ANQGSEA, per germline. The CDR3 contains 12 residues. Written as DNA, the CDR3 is TGCAGCGTTGCAGAGCACTCCTACGAGCAGTACTTC. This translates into CSVAEHSYEQYF.

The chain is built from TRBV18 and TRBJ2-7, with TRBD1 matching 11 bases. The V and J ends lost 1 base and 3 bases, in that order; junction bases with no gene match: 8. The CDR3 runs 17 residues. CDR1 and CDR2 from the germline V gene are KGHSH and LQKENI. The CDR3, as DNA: TGTGCCAGCTCACCACTCGTTCACGGGACAGGGGGCTACGAGCAGTACTTC. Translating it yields CASSPLVHGTGGYEQYF.

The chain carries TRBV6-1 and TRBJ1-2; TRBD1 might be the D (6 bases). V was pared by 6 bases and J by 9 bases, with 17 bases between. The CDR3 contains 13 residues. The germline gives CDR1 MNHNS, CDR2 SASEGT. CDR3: CASSPSGTTSYTF. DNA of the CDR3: TGTGCCAGCAGCCCGTCCGGGACAACGAGCTACACCTTC.

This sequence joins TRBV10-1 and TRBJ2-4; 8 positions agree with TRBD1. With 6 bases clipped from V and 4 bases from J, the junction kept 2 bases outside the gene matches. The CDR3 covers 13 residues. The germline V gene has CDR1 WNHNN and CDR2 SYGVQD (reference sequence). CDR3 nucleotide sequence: TGCGCCAGCAGCACAGGGGGGAAAAACATTCAGTACTTC. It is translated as CASSTGGKNIQYF.

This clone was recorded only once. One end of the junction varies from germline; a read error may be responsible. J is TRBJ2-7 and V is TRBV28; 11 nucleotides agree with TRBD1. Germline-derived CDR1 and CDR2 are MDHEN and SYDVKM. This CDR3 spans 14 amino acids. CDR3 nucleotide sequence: TGTGCCGGCAGTTCTGGGACAGGGGGCTACGAGCAGTACTTC. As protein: CAGSSGTGGYEQYF.

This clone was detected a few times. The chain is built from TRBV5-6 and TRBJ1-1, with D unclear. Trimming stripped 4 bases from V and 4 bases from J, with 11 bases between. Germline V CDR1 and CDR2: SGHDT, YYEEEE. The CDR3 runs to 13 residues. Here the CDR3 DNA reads TGTGCCAGCAGCGGAGGGAGTGGCACTGAAGCTTTCTTT. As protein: CASSGGSGTEAFF.

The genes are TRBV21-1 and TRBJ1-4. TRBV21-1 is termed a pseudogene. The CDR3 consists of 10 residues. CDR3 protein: CASSDEKLFF. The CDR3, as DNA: TGTGCCAGCAGCGATGAAAAACTGTTTTTT.

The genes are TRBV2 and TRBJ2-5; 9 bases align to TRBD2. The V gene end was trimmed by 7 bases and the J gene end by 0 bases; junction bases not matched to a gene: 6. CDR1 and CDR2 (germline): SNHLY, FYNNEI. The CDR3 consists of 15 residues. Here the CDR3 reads CASINSGRNQETQYF. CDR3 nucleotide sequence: TGTGCCAGCATTAATAGCGGGAGAAACCAAGAGACCCAGTACTTC.

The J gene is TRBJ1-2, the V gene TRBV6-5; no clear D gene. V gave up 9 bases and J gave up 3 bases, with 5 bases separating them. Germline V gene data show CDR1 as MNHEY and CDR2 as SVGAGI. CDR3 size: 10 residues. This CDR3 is CASSDYGYTF. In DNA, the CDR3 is TGTGCCAGTTCTGACTATGGCTACACCTTC.

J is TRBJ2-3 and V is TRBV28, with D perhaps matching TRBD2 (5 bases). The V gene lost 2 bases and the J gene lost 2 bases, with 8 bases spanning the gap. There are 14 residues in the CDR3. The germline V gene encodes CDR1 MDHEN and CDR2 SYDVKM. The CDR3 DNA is TGTGCCAGCAGTTTAGGAGGAACCACAGATACGCAGTATTTT. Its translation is CASSLGGTTDTQYF.

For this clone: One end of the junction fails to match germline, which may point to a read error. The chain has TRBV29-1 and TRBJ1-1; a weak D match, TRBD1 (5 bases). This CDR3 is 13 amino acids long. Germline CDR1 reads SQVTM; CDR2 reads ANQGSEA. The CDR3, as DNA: TGCGGCGTTGAGTCCGGGGCGCAAACTGAAGCTTTCTTT. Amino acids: CGVESGAQTEAFF.

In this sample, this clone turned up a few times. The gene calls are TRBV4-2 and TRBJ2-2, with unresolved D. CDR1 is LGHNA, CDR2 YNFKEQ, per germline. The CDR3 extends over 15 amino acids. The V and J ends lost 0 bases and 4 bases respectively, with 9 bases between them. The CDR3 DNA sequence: TGTGCCAGCAGCCAAGAAACGTTTGGCACCGGGGAGCTGTTTTTT. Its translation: CASSQETFGTGELFF.